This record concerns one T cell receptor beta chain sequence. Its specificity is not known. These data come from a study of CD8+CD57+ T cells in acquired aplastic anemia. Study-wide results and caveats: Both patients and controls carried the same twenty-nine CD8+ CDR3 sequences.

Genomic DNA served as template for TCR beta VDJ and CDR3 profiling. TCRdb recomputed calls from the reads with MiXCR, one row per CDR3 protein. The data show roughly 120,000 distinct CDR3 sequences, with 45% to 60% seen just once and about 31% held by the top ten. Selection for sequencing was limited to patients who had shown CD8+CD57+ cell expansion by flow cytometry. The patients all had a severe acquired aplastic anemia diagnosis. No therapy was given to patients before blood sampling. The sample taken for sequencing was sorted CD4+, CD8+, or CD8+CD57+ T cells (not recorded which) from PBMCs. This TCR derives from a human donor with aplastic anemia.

The CDR3 region has the DNA TGCAGTGCTAGAGATTCCGGGACAGGGACTTACGAGCAGTACTTC. Amino acids: CSARDSGTGTYEQYF. This chain links TRBV20-1 with TRBJ2-7, with 9 bases lining up with TRBD1. CDR1 is DFQATT and CDR2 is SNEGSKA in the germline V gene (reference sequence). With 0 bases clipped from V and 4 bases from J, the junction kept 7 bases outside the gene matches. The CDR3 loop spans 15 amino acids.